What follows describes a single T cell receptor (beta chain). Its antigen is not known. The sample is drawn from a study of early T cells in non-severe SARS-CoV-2 infection. Whole-study context: The authors sequenced bulk RNA from unsorted whole blood, leaving chains unpaired.

Overall study results and limits: VDJdb-based matching was biased toward anti-spike CD8 responses and missed private and CD4 specificities.

Per the germline V gene, CDR1 is LNHDA and CDR2 is SQIVND (reference sequence). The CDR3 loop spans 12 amino acids. V gave up 5 bases and J gave up 3 bases, with 7 bases separating them. Researchers tagged individual cDNA molecules with unique molecular identifiers. MiXCR, applied by TCRdb to the 5' RACE reads, yields one record per CDR3 protein. The sample carries about 40,000 distinct CDR3 sequences, around 6.1% recorded once. The specimen was whole blood. The TCR sequence derives from an adult who was a healthcare worker with PCR-confirmed SARS-CoV-2 infection or an uninfected control (not recorded which). This chain links TRBV19 with TRBJ1-2, with D unresolved. CDR3 sequence (DNA): TGTGCCAGTAGTTGGGCAGACTATGGCTACACCTTC. Translated, it gives CASSWADYGYTF.